This T cell receptor (beta chain) was obtained from a study of shared clonotypes between healthy human individuals. The table came from immunoSEQ multiplex PCR; TCRdb's copy has only in-frame clones and leaves some out. The sample lists hundreds of thousands of clones, roughly 96% occurring once. Naive CD8 isolation took CD45RO-negative cells positively selected for CCR7 and excluded terminally differentiated effector memory CD45RA+ cells. The source of this sequence is a woman in her twenties or thirties in good health. Sample: naive CD8+ T cells sorted from blood.

The CDR3 loop reads CASSLRFPRGYEQYF. CDR3 bases: TGTGCCAGCAGTTTACGATTTCCCAGGGGCTACGAGCAGTACTTC. V and J are TRBV27 and TRBJ2-7, with a weak D call TRBD1 (6 bases). CDR1 is MNHEY and CDR2 is SMNVEV in the germline V gene (reference sequence). V was clipped by 2 bases and J by 3 bases, with 14 bases between them. This CDR3 is 15 amino acids long.